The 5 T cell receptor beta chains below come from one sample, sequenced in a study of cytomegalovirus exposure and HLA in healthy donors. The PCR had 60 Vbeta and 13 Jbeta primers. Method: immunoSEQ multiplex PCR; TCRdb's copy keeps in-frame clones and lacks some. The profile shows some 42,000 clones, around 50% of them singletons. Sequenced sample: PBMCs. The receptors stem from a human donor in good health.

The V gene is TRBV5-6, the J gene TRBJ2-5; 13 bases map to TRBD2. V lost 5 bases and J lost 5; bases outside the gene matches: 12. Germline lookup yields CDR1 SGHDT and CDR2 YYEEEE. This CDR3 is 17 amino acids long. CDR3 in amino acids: CASSFKLAGGLGETQYF. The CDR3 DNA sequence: TGTGCCAGCAGTTTTAAACTAGCGGGGGGGCTCGGGGAGACCCAGTACTTC.

For the CDR3, the DNA is TGTGCCAGCCGAAGGGGCGGGGGGGCCGAAGAGCAGTACTTC. Protein product: CASRRGGGAEEQYF. The chain has TRBV7-2 and TRBJ2-5; 9 nucleotides align to TRBD2. CDR1 is SGHTA, CDR2 FQGNSA, per germline. Losses at the gene ends were 8 bases for V and 11 bases for J; bases not matched to a gene: 15. The CDR3 has 14 residues.

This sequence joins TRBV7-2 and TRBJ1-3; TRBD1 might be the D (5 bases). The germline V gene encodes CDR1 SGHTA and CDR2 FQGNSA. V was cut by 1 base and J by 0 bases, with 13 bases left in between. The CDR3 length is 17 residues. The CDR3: CASSLVSGGVSGNTIYF. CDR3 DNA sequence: TGTGCCAGCAGCTTAGTTTCAGGAGGGGTCTCTGGAAACACCATATATTTT.

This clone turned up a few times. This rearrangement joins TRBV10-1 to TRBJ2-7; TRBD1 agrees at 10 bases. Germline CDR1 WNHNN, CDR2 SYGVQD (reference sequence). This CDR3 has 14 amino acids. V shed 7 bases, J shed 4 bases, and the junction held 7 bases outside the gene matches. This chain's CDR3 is CASKRTGGGYEQYF. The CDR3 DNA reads TGCGCCAGCAAGCGGACAGGGGGAGGGTACGAGCAGTACTTC.

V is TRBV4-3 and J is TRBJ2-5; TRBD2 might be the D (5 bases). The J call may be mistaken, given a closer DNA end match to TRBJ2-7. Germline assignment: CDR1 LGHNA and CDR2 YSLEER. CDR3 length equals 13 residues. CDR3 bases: TGCGCCAGCAGCCAAGAACGAGGGAACGAGCAGTACTTC. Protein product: CASSQERGNEQYF.